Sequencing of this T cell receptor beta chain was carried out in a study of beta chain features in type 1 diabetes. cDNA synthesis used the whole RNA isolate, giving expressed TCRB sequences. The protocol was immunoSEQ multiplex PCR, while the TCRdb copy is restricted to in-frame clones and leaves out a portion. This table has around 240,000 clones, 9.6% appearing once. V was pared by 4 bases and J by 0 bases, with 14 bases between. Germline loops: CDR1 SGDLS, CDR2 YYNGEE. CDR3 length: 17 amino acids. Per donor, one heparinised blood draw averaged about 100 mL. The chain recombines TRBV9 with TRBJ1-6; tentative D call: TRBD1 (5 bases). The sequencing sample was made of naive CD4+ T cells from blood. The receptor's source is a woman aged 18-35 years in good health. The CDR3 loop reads CASSLRADSSYNSPLHF. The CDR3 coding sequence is TGTGCCAGCAGCCTTAGGGCAGACAGCTCCTATAATTCACCCCTCCACTTT.